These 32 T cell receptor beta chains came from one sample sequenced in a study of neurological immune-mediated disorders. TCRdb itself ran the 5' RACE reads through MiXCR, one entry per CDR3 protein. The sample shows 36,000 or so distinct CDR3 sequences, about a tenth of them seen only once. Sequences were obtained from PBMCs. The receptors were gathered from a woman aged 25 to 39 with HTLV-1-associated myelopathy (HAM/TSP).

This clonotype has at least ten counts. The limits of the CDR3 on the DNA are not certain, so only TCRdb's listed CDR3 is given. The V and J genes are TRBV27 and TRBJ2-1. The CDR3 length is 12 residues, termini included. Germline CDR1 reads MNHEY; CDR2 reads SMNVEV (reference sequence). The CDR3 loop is CASSSLDNEQFF.

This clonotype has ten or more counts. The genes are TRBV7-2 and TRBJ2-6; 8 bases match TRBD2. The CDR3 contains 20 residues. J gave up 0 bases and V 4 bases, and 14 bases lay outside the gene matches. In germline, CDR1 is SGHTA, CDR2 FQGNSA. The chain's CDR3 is CASSSKGTSRWDSGANVLTF. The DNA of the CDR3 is TGTGCCAGCAGCTCGAAAGGGACTAGTCGATGGGACTCTGGGGCCAACGTCCTGACTTTC.

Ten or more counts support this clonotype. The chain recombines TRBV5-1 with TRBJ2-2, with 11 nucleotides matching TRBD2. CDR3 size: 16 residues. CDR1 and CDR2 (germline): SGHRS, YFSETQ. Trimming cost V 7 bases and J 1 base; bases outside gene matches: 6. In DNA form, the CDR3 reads TGCGCCAGCGCCCCCGGACTAGCGGGGAACACCGGGGAGCTGTTTTTT. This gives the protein CASAPGLAGNTGELFF.

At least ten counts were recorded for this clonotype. CDR3 coding DNA: TGCGCCAGCAGCTCGGATATTCCCTCCTACGAGCAGTACTTC. The encoded protein is CASSSDIPSYEQYF. The rearrangement uses TRBV5-1 and TRBJ2-7, with D uncertain. In germline, CDR1 is SGHRS, CDR2 YFSETQ. This CDR3 comprises 14 residues. Between the trimmed V and J ends, which lost 3 bases and 0 bases, there was a span of 10 bases.

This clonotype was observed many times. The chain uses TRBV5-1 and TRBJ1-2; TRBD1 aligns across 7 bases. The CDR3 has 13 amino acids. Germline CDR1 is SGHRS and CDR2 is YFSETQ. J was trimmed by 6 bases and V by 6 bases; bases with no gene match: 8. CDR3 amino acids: CASTIDTGDGYTF. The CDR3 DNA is TGCGCCAGCACCATTGACACAGGGGATGGCTACACCTTC.

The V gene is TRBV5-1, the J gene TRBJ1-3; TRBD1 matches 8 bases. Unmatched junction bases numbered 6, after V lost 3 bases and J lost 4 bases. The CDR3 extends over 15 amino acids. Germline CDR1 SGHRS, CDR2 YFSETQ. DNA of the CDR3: TGCGCCAGCAGCTACGGACAGGGCTACGGAAACACCATATATTTT. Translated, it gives CASSYGQGYGNTIYF.

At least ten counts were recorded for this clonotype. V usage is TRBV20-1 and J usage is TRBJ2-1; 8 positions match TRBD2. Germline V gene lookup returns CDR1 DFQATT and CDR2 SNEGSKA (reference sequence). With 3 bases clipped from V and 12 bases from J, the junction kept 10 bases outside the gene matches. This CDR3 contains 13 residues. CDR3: CSASDSGAGGQFF. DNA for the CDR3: TGCAGTGCTAGTGATAGCGGGGCTGGGGGGCAGTTCTTC.

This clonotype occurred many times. The CDR3 sequence is CASRGSPYSNQPQHF. The CDR3 DNA is TGTGCCAGCCGAGGGAGCCCCTATAGCAATCAGCCCCAGCATTTT. The chain is built from TRBV6-6 and TRBJ1-5; no firm D call. The CDR3 has 15 amino acids. The germline V and J ends were trimmed by 8 bases and 0 bases, with 14 bases remaining between them. From germline, CDR1 is MNHNY and CDR2 SVGAGI (reference sequence).

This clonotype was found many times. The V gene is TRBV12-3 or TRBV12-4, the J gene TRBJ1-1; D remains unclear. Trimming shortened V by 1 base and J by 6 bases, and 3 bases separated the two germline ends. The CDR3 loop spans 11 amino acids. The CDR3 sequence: CASSLGAEAFF. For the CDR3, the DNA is TGTGCCAGCAGTTTAGGGGCTGAAGCTTTCTTT.

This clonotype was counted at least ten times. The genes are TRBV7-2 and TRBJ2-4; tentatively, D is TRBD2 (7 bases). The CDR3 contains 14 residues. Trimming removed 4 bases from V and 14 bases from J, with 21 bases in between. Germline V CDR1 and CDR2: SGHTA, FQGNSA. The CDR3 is CASSSLGGGGYKYF. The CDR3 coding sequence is TGTGCCAGCAGCTCCCTTGGGGGGGGGGGCTACAAGTACTTC.

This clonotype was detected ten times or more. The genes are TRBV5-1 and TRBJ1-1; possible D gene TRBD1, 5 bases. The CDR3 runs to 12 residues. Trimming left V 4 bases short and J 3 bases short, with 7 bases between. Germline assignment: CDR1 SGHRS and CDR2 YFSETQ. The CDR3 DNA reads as TGCGCCAGCAGCCGGGACCACACTGAAGCTTTCTTT. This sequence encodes CASSRDHTEAFF.

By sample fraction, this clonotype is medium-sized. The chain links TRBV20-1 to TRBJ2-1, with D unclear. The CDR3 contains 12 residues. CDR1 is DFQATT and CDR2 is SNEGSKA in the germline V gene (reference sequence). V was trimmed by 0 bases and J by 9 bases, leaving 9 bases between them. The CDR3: CSARDQATEQFF. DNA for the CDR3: TGCAGTGCTAGAGATCAAGCTACTGAGCAGTTCTTC.

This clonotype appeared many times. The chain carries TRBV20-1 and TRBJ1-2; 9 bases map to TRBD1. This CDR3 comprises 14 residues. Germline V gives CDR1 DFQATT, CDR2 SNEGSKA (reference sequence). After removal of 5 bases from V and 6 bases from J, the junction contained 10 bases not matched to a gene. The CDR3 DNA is TGCAGTGCTTTCGACAGGGGGAGAAAGGATGGCTACACCTTC. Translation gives CSAFDRGRKDGYTF.

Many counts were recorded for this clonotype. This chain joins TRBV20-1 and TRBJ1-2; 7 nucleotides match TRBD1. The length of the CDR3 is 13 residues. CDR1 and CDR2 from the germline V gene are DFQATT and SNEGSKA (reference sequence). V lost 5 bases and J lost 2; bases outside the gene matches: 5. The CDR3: CSAVDRSNYGYTF. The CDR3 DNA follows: TGCAGTGCTGTGGACAGGAGCAACTATGGCTACACCTTC.

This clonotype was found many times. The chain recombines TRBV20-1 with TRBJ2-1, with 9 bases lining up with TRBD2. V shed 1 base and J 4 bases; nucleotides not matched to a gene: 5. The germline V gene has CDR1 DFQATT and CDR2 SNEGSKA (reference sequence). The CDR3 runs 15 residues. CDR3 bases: TGCAGTGCTAGAGCCAGCGGGGGGAATTACAATGAGCAGTTCTTC. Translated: CSARASGGNYNEQFF.

CDR3 amino acids: CSARGGGESSYEQYF. DNA for the CDR3: TGCAGTGCTAGAGGGGGAGGAGAAAGCTCCTACGAGCAGTACTTC. The V call is TRBV20-1, the J call TRBJ2-7, with D possibly being TRBD2 (6 bases). V lost 1 base, J lost 0 bases, and 13 bases lay in between. The CDR3 extends over 15 amino acids. Germline V CDR1 and CDR2: DFQATT, SNEGSKA (reference sequence).

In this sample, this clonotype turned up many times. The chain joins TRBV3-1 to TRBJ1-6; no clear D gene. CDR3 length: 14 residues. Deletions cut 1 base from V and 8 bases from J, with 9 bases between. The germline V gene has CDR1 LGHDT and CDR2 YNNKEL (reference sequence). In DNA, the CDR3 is TGTGCCAGCAGCCAAGTGCAAATCTATTCACCCCTCCACTTT. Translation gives CASSQVQIYSPLHF. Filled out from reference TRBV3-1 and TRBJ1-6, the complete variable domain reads DTAVSQTPKYLVTQMGNDKSIKCEQNLGHDTMYWYKQDSKKFLKIMFSYNNKELIINETVPNRFSPKSPDKAHLNLHINSLELGDSAVYFCASSQVQIYSPLHFGNGTRLTVT.

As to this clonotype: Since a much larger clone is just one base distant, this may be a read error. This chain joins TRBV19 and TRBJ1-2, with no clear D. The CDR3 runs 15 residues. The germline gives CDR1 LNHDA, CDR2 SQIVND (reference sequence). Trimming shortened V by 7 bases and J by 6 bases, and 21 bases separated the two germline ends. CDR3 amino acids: CASTTGPQRHHGYTF. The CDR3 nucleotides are TGTGCCAGTACCACCGGGCCACAGCGGCACCATGGCTACACCTTC.

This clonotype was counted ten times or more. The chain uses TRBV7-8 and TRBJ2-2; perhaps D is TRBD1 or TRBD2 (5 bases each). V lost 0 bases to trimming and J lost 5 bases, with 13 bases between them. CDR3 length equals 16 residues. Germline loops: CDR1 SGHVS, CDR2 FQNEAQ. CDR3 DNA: TGTGCCAGCAGCTTAGCACGGGGCATCGGGACCGGGGAGCTGTTTTTT. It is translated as CASSLARGIGTGELFF.

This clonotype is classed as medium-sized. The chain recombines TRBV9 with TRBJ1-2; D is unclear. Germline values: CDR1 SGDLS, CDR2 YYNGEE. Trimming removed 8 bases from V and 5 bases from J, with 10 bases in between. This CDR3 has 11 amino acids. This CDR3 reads CASRGRYGYTF. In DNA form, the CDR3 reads TGTGCCAGTAGAGGCCGATATGGCTACACCTTC.

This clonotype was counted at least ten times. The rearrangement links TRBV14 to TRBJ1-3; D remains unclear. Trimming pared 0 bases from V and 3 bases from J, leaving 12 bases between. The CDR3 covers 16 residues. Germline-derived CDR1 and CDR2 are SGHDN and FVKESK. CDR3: CASSQEAARGGNTIYF. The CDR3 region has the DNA TGTGCCAGCAGCCAAGAGGCAGCAAGAGGTGGAAACACCATATATTTT. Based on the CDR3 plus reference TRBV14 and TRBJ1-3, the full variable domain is EAGVTQFPSHSVIEKGQTVTLRCDPISGHDNLYWYRRVMGKEIKFLLHFVKESKQDESGMPNNRFLAERTGGTYSTLKVQPAELEDSGVYFCASSQEAARGGNTIYFGEGSWLTVV.

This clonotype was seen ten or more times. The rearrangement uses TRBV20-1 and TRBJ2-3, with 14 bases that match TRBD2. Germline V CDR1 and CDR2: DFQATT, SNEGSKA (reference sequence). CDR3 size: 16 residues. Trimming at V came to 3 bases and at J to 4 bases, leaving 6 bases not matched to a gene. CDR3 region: CSARGLAGVSPDTQYF. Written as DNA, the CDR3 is TGCAGTGCTAGGGGACTAGCGGGGGTTTCGCCAGATACGCAGTATTTT.

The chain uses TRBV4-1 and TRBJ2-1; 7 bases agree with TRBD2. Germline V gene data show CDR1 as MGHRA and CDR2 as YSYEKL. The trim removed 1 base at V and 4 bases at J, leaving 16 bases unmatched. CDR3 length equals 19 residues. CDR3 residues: CASSQGLLPPRLAYNEQFF. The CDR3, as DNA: TGCGCCAGCAGCCAAGGTCTTCTTCCCCCGAGACTAGCTTACAATGAGCAGTTCTTC.

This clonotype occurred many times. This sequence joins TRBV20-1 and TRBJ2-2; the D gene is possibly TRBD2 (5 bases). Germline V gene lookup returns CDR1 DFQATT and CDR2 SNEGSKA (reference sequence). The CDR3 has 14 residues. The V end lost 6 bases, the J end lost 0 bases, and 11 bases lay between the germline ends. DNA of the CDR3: TGCAGTGCCCGCCTGCGGGCGAACACCGGGGAGCTGTTTTTT. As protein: CSARLRANTGELFF.

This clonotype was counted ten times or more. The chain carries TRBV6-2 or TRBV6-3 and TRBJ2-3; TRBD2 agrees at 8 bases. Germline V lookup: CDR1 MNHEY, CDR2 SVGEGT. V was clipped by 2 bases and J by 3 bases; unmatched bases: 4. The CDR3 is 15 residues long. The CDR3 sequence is CASSYPGGATDTQYF. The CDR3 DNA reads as TGTGCCAGCAGTTACCCGGGGGGGGCGACAGATACGCAGTATTTT.

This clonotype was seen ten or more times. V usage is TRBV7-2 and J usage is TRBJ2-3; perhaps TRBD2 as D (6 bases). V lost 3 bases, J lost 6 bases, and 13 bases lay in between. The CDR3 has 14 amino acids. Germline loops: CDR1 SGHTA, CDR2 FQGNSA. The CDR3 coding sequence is TGTGCCAGCAGCTTGGGGGGATCTGCCGATACGCAGTATTTT. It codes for CASSLGGSADTQYF.

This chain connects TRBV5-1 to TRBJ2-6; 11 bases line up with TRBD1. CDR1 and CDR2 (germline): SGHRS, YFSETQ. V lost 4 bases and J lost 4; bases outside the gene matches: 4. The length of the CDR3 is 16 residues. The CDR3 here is CASSVGQGAGANVLTF. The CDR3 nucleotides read TGCGCCAGCAGCGTCGGACAGGGGGCGGGGGCCAACGTCCTGACTTTC.

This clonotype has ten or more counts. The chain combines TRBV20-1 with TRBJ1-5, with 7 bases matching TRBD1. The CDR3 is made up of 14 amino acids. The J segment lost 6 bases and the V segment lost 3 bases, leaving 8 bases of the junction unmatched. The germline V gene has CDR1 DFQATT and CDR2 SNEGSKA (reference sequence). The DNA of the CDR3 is TGCAGTGCTAGTAACAGGGGACTGGTTCAGCCCCAGCATTTT. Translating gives CSASNRGLVQPQHF.

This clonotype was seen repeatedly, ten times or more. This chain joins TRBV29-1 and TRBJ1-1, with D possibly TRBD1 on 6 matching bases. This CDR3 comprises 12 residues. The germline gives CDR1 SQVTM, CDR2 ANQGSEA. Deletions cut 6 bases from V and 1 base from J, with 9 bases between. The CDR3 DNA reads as TGCAGCGTCCAACAGGGGAACACTGAAGCTTTCTTT. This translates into CSVQQGNTEAFF.

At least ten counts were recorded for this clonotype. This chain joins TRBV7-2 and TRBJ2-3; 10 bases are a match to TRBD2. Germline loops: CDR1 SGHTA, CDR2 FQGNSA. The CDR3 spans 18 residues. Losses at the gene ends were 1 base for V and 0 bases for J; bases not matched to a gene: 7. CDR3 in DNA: TGTGCCAGCAGCTTAGTTAGCGGGGGGCGTACTAGCACAGATACGCAGTATTTT. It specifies CASSLVSGGRTSTDTQYF.

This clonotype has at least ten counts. The CDR3 bases are TGTGCCAGCCTTACACAGGGGGCTGGTTTGGGTGAGCAGTTCTTC. This codes for CASLTQGAGLGEQFF. V gene TRBV6-1 combines with J gene TRBJ2-1; TRBD1 aligns across 9 bases. This CDR3 contains 15 residues. The ends lost 8 bases at V and 9 bases at J; junction bases unmatched: 14. CDR1 is MNHNS, CDR2 SASEGT, per germline.

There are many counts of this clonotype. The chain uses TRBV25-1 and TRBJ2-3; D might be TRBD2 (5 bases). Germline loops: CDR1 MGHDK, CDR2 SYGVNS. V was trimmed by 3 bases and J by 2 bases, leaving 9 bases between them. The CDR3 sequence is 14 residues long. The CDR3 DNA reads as TGTGCCAGCAGTGAGTCCGGGGTCACAGATACGCAGTATTTT. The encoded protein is CASSESGVTDTQYF.